This note documents a single TCR beta chain sequence. This sample is part of a study of blood T cell repertoires in COVID-19. Across the study: COVID-19 samples from acute and convalescent phases originated in the United States, Italy and Spain. Sources were T cells, B-cell-depleted T cells, or PBMCs; the material itself was cDNA or gDNA.

Authors' processing steps: Counts of nucleated cells, estimated from reference gene primer amplification, were obtained. Using immunoSEQ multiplex PCR, the repertoire was profiled, and TCRdb retains in-frame clones only, with some absent. The D gene and trimming were derived from the DNA, and the V and J assignments and clone size from that table. The sample holds about 53,000 clones, approximately 90% seen once. The specimen was peripheral blood. The TCR sequence derives from a human donor in a cohort sampled during active COVID-19.

The CDR3 reads CASTTELGGSSSYNEQFF. In DNA form, the CDR3 reads TGTGCCAGTACGACCGAGCTCGGGGGATCCAGCTCCTACAATGAGCAGTTCTTC. This sequence joins TRBV19 and TRBJ2-1; a weak D match, TRBD2 (6 bases). CDR1 LNHDA and CDR2 SQIVND come from the germline V gene (reference sequence). The CDR3 has 18 residues. Deletions cut 7 bases from V and 0 bases from J, with 22 bases between.